Listed here are 15 T cell receptor beta chains from one sample, sequenced in a study of beta chain features in type 1 diabetes. Sequencing targeted expressed TCRB transcripts, as all isolated RNA had been reverse transcribed. The method was immunoSEQ multiplex PCR; TCRdb's version includes in-frame clones alone and lacks a portion of them. The sample has roughly 450,000 clones, around 14% seen once. The sequenced material came from naive CD4+ T cells from blood. These receptors came from a man in his thirties or forties in good health.

V gene TRBV5-6 combines with J gene TRBJ2-3; no clear D gene. Germline V gene sequence: CDR1 SGHDT, CDR2 YYEEEE. This CDR3 has 16 residues. V lost 0 bases, J lost 2 bases, and 13 bases lay in between. The CDR3: CASSLVGGSFTDTQYF. CDR3 sequence (DNA): TGTGCCAGCAGCTTGGTAGGTGGCAGCTTCACAGATACGCAGTATTTT.

This clone appeared a few times. This chain links TRBV15 with TRBJ2-3; D is undetermined. Germline CDR1 reads LNHNV; CDR2 reads YYDKDF (reference sequence). V shed 3 bases and J shed 5 bases, with 9 bases lying between them. This CDR3 has 13 amino acids. Here the CDR3 reads CATSRASEDTQYF. CDR3 DNA: TGTGCCACCAGCAGGGCGAGTGAAGATACGCAGTATTTT.

Only a few counts were recorded for this clone. V gene TRBV9 combines with J gene TRBJ2-3, with unresolved D. The CDR3 sequence is 14 residues long. Germline assignment: CDR1 SGDLS and CDR2 YYNGEE. Trimming left V 4 bases short and J 0 bases short, with 9 bases between. The CDR3 here is CASSLRWSTDTQYF. The CDR3 DNA reads TGTGCCAGCAGCCTTCGATGGAGCACAGATACGCAGTATTTT. The entire variable domain, with the rest obtained from reference TRBV9 and TRBJ2-3, is as follows: DSGVTQTPKHLITATGQRVTLRCSPRSGDLSVYWYQQSLDQGLQFLIQYYNGEERAKGNILERFSAQQFPDLHSELNLSSLELGDSALYFCASSLRWSTDTQYFGPGTRLTVL.

This clone was counted between two and nine times. The chain recombines TRBV2 with TRBJ2-7; TRBD1 is a possible D gene (6 bases). This CDR3 spans 13 amino acids. The germline gives CDR1 SNHLY, CDR2 FYNNEI. The V end was cut by 7 bases, the J end by 2 bases, with 12 bases between. This CDR3 reads CASTRDTTYEQYV. In nucleotides, the CDR3 is TGTGCCAGCACCCGGGACACGACCTACGAGCAGTACGTC.

In its sample, this clone was seen a few times. V usage is TRBV9 and J usage is TRBJ2-4, with 8 bases fitting TRBD1. The CDR3 runs 12 residues. Germline values: CDR1 SGDLS, CDR2 YYNGEE. V gave up 0 bases and J gave up 12 bases; unmatched junction bases: 2. CDR3 sequence reads: CASSVGTGNQYF. CDR3 nucleotide sequence: TGTGCCAGCAGCGTAGGGACAGGGAATCAGTACTTC.

This clone turned up a few times. This chain uses TRBV30 with TRBJ1-2, with a possible D match to TRBD1 (5 bases). This CDR3 contains 15 residues. CDR1 and CDR2 from the germline V gene are GTSNPN and SVGIG (reference sequence). Trimming cost V 3 bases and J 8 bases, with 22 bases left between them. The CDR3: CAWSYIGARVGGYTF. The CDR3 DNA sequence: TGTGCCTGGAGCTACATTGGGGCCAGGGTAGGAGGCTACACCTTC.

A few counts support this clone. The chain uses TRBV2 and TRBJ2-3; 10 bases fit TRBD1. V dropped 4 bases and J dropped 6; count of bases not matched to a gene: 7. CDR3 length equals 15 residues. The V gene's germline CDR1 is SNHLY and CDR2 FYNNEI. The CDR3 DNA reads as TGTGCCAGCAGTGGTTGGGACAGGGGTTCCGATACGCAGTATTTT. It yields the protein CASSGWDRGSDTQYF.

This clone was picked up a small number of times. CDR3 region: CAISEVRVGQPQHF. The CDR3 DNA reads as TGTGCCATCAGTGAGGTACGCGTCGGGCAGCCCCAGCATTTT. The V call is TRBV10-3, the J call TRBJ1-5; no clear D gene. The V gene's germline CDR1 is ENHRY and CDR2 SYGVKD. The V end lost 2 bases, the J end lost 7 bases, and 12 bases lay between the germline ends. The CDR3 length is 14 residues.

There are a few counts of this clone. The chain couples TRBV9 to TRBJ2-7; D remains unclear. The length of the CDR3 is 15 residues. Germline CDR1 is SGDLS and CDR2 is YYNGEE. With 0 bases removed from V and 7 bases from J, the gap between germline ends came to 17 bases. The CDR3, as DNA: TGTGCCAGCAGCGTAGCCCAGGCCGATACGTGGGAGCAGTACGTC. Encoded protein: CASSVAQADTWEQYV.

This clone was picked up a small number of times. The chain is built from TRBV15 and TRBJ1-5; 7 bases fit TRBD1. V was clipped by 1 base and J by 6 bases; unmatched bases: 12. Per germline, CDR1 LNHNV and CDR2 YYDKDF (reference sequence). The CDR3 sequence is 17 residues long. CDR3 bases: TGTGCCACCAGCAGAGTGCTAGACAGGGTGACGTCTCAGCCCCAGCATTTT. It is translated as CATSRVLDRVTSQPQHF.

This chain links TRBV28 with TRBJ2-6; D possibly corresponds to TRBD2 (6 bases). CDR3 length equals 15 residues. V was trimmed by 6 bases and J by 1 base, leaving 10 bases between them. Germline-derived CDR1 and CDR2 are MDHEN and SYDVKM. CDR3 DNA sequence: TGTGCCAGCAGGCCGGCGGGGTCTGGGGCCAACGTCCTGACTTTC. Protein sequence: CASRPAGSGANVLTF.

This chain uses TRBV30 with TRBJ1-1, with 7 bases lining up with TRBD1. CDR1 is GTSNPN and CDR2 is SVGIG in the germline V gene (reference sequence). With 3 bases clipped from V and 6 bases from J, the junction kept 13 bases outside the gene matches. CDR3 size: 15 residues. CDR3 residues: CAWRPRLQGGAEAFF. The CDR3 DNA reads as TGTGCCTGGAGGCCTCGACTCCAGGGGGGGGCTGAAGCTTTCTTT.

This clone has only a few counts. This chain uses TRBV28 with TRBJ1-1; D gene uncertain. The germline gives CDR1 MDHEN, CDR2 SYDVKM. This CDR3 is 14 amino acids long. Trimming took off 6 bases at V and 3 bases at J, with 14 bases between the two ends. The chain's CDR3 is CASSTSSWDTEAFF. In nucleotides, the CDR3 is TGTGCCAGCAGCACCTCATCCTGGGACACTGAAGCTTTCTTT.

The J gene is TRBJ1-2, the V gene TRBV6-5; no definite D call. Per the germline V gene, CDR1 is MNHEY and CDR2 is SVGAGI. Trimming pared 4 bases from V and 2 bases from J, leaving 11 bases between. CDR3 length: 14 residues. The CDR3 region has the DNA TGTGCCAGCAGTTTAGATGGACGGAACTATGGCTACACCTTC. As protein: CASSLDGRNYGYTF.

This clone was detected only a few times. The chain is built from TRBV6-6 and TRBJ1-2; D remains ambiguous. The CDR3 loop spans 16 amino acids. V lost 4 bases to trimming and J lost 7 bases, with 22 bases between them. The V gene's germline CDR1 is MNHNY and CDR2 SVGAGI (reference sequence). The CDR3 protein is CASSSSLTSGFSGYTF. The CDR3 bases are TGTGCCAGCAGTTCCTCCCTTACAAGCGGGTTTAGTGGCTACACCTTC.